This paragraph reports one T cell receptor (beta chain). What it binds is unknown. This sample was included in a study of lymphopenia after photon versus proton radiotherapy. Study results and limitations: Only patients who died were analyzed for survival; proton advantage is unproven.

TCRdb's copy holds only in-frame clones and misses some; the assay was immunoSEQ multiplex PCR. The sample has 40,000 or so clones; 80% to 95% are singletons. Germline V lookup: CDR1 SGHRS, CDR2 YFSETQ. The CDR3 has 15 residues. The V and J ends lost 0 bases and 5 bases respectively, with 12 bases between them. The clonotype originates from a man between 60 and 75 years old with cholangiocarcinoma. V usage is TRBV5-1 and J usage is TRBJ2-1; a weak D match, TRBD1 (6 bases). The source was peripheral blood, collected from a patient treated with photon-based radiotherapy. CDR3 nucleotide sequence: TGCGCCAGCAGCTTGGAGGGTGGGGGCCACAATGAGCAGTTCTTC. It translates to CASSLEGGGHNEQFF.